This TCR beta chain came from a study of blood T cell repertoires in COVID-19. Study-wide background: In each case, the material was cDNA or gDNA derived from T cells, B-cell-depleted T cells, or PBMCs.

In the study's own analysis: Estimated nucleated cell counts came from reference gene primer amplification. Only in-frame clones appear in the TCRdb table, and some are missing; sequencing was by immunoSEQ multiplex PCR. For V, J and clone size, that table is used; D and trimming come from the DNA. The repertoire holds approximately 350,000 clones, with approximately 86% as singletons. The CDR3 extends over 16 amino acids. The V gene's germline CDR1 is KGHSH and CDR2 LQKENI. V trimming: 3 bases; J trimming: 1 base; junction bases outside the gene matches: 5. The J gene is TRBJ2-7, the V gene TRBV18; 11 bases map to TRBD2. The sample was peripheral blood. The clonotype originates from a woman in her sixties with COVID-19, enrolled during active disease. The chain's CDR3 is CASSPGLAVFSYEQYF. Here the CDR3 DNA reads TGTGCCAGCTCACCGGGACTAGCGGTTTTTTCCTACGAGCAGTACTTC.